Shown below are 20 T cell receptor beta chains from a single sample sequenced in a study of T cell responses to AZD1222 COVID-19 vaccine. Libraries were prepared by immunoSEQ multiplex PCR; TCRdb keeps only in-frame clonotypes and omits some of them. The sample lists 110,000 to 150,000 clones; roughly 90% were seen once. The starting material was peripheral blood, obtained on day 0 of AZD1222 vaccination. These receptors were collected from an adult in good health.

This chain uses TRBV15 with TRBJ1-1; D gene ambiguous. Germline assignment: CDR1 LNHNV and CDR2 YYDKDF (reference sequence). The CDR3 contains 16 residues. Between the trimmed V and J ends, which lost 1 base and 3 bases, there was a span of 15 bases. DNA for the CDR3: TGTGCCACCAGCAGAGCACCTCCCCGGGTTGACACTGAAGCTTTCTTT. The encoded protein is CATSRAPPRVDTEAFF.

The chain combines TRBV12-5 with TRBJ2-1; D unresolved. This CDR3 spans 11 amino acids. Germline lookup yields CDR1 LGHNT and CDR2 FRNRAP. V lost 5 bases, J lost 9 bases, and 8 bases lay in between. The CDR3: CASGVRGEQFF. As DNA, the CDR3 is TGTGCTAGTGGTGTGCGCGGTGAGCAGTTCTTC. Full variable domain (outside the CDR3, taken from reference TRBV12-5 and TRBJ2-1): DARVTQTPRHKVTEMGQEVTMRCQPILGHNTVFWYRQTMMQGLELLAYFRNRAPLDDSGMPKDRFSAEMPDATLATLKIQPSEPRDSAVYFCASGVRGEQFFGPGTRLTVL.

The chain joins TRBV9 to TRBJ2-1; D unclear. Germline CDR1 reads SGDLS; CDR2 reads YYNGEE. Trimming removed 3 bases from V and 1 base from J, with 11 bases in between. The CDR3 has 15 amino acids. The CDR3 DNA reads as TGTGCCAGCAGCGCTACCGAGACTTCCTACAATGAGCAGTTCTTC. Protein product: CASSATETSYNEQFF.

The chain joins TRBV27 to TRBJ2-7, with 8 bases aligning to TRBD2. Germline loops: CDR1 MNHEY, CDR2 SMNVEV (reference sequence). CDR3 length: 15 amino acids. The V and J ends lost 5 bases and 2 bases, in that order; junction bases with no gene match: 8. DNA for the CDR3: TGTGCCAGCAGTCTCCTAGCGGGTCAACCCTACGAGCAGTACTTC. It yields the protein CASSLLAGQPYEQYF.

The chain recombines TRBV5-4 with TRBJ1-2; D is possibly TRBD1 (5 bases). The CDR3 covers 14 residues. The ends were cut back, 4 bases at V and 8 bases at J, with 18 bases in the middle. Germline V gives CDR1 SGHNT, CDR2 YYREEE (reference sequence). Written as DNA, the CDR3 is TGTGCCAGCAGCGGATTAAACCGGGGGTTGGGCTACACCTTC. It translates to CASSGLNRGLGYTF.

The gene calls are TRBV19 and TRBJ1-5; D is unclear. Germline values: CDR1 LNHDA, CDR2 SQIVND (reference sequence). The CDR3 has 12 residues. Trimming pared 6 bases from V and 3 bases from J, leaving 6 bases between. The CDR3 DNA is TGTGCCAGTAGGTCCTACAATCAGCCCCAGCATTTT. This gives the protein CASRSYNQPQHF.

The V call is TRBV11-2, the J call TRBJ2-5; unclear D gene. The CDR3 has 14 residues. Germline CDR1 is SGHAT and CDR2 is FQNNGV. With 0 bases removed from V and 2 bases from J, the gap between germline ends came to 7 bases. This CDR3 reads CASSLDPYQETQYF. CDR3 nucleotides: TGTGCCAGCAGCTTAGATCCTTATCAAGAGACCCAGTACTTC.

On this clone: Sequence at one end of the junction differs from germline and may be a read error. The V and J genes are TRBV7-2 and TRBJ2-7; 8 bases line up with TRBD2. CDR3 length equals 12 residues. The germline V gene encodes CDR1 SGHTA and CDR2 FQGNSA. CDR3 bases: TGTGCCAGCAGCGAGAGCGGGAGTGGTTTTAACTTC. Translated: CASSESGSGFNF. Drawing the rest from reference TRBV7-2 and TRBJ2-7, the complete variable domain is GAGVSQSPSNKVTEKGKDVELRCDPISGHTALYWYRQSLGQGLEFLIYFQGNSAPDKSGLPSDRFSAERTGGSVSTLTIQRTQQEDSAVYLCASSESGSGFNFGPGTRLTVT.

This sequence joins TRBV3-1 (or the pseudogene TRBV3-2) and TRBJ2-7, with TRBD2 as a possible D gene (5 bases). Trimming took 2 bases from V and 6 from J, leaving 14 bases between them. The V gene's germline CDR1 is LGHDT and CDR2 YNNKEL (reference sequence). This CDR3 is 14 amino acids long. The CDR3 DNA is TGTGCCAGCAGCCAATTCGAGGGTACTTCCGAGCAGTACTTC. Translating it yields CASSQFEGTSEQYF.

This sequence joins TRBV29-1 and TRBJ1-2; D gene unclear. CDR1 and CDR2 from the germline V gene are SQVTM and ANQGSEA. V lost 3 bases, J lost 8 bases, and 16 bases lay in between. The CDR3 is 13 residues long. The CDR3 here is CSVEWAVRVGYTF. CDR3 coding DNA: TGCAGCGTTGAGTGGGCGGTGCGTGTGGGCTACACCTTC.

The rearrangement links TRBV18 to TRBJ2-1, with 11 bases that match TRBD2. This CDR3 has 17 residues. The J segment lost 2 bases and the V segment lost 2 bases, leaving 5 bases of the junction unmatched. CDR1 is KGHSH and CDR2 is LQKENI in the germline V gene. As DNA, the CDR3 is TGTGCCAGCTCACCATCCCTAGCGGGGGGAACCTACAATGAGCAGTTCTTC. Translating it yields CASSPSLAGGTYNEQFF.

A word on this clone: Other DNA variants within this sample encode the same CDR3. The genes are TRBV19 and TRBJ1-3; unclear D gene. V was shortened by 4 bases and J by 4 bases, with 8 bases between the two germline ends. The CDR3 covers 13 residues. Looked up from germline, CDR1 is LNHDA and CDR2 is SQIVND (reference sequence). CDR3 loop: CASSTGSGNTIYF. CDR3 in DNA: TGTGCCAGTAGTACAGGTTCAGGAAACACCATATATTTT.

V gene TRBV28 combines with J gene TRBJ1-2; D possibly corresponds to TRBD1 (6 bases). Germline CDR1 and CDR2: MDHEN and SYDVKM. Trimming removed 3 bases at V and 6 bases at J, with 17 bases between. This CDR3 has 15 residues. The CDR3 DNA follows: TGTGCCAGCAGTTTCTACGGACAGACGCTCGATGGCTACACCTTC. This codes for CASSFYGQTLDGYTF.

This chain connects TRBV19 to TRBJ2-3; D uncertain. V lost 0 bases to trimming and J lost 2 bases, with 9 bases between them. Germline loops: CDR1 LNHDA, CDR2 SQIVND (reference sequence). The CDR3 is made up of 15 amino acids. CDR3 sequence reads: CASSIEWADTDTQYF. CDR3 in DNA: TGTGCCAGTAGTATAGAGTGGGCCGACACAGATACGCAGTATTTT.

The CDR3 coding sequence is TGTGCCACCAGCAGAGATGTGATCGGGACAGGAACCTTC. This gives the protein CATSRDVIGTGTF. J is TRBJ1-2 and V is TRBV15; 8 nucleotides match TRBD1. Germline V lookup: CDR1 LNHNV, CDR2 YYDKDF (reference sequence). With 0 bases clipped from V and 14 bases from J, the junction kept 8 bases outside the gene matches. CDR3 length: 13 residues. Based on the CDR3 plus reference TRBV15 and TRBJ1-2, the full variable domain is DAMVIQNPRYQVTQFGKPVTLSCSQTLNHNVMYWYQQKSSQAPKLLFHYYDKDFNNEADTPDNFQSRRPNTSFCFLDIRSPGLGDTAMYLCATSRDVIGTGTFGSGTRLTVV.

The chain recombines TRBV9 with TRBJ1-1; D is perhaps TRBD1 (6 bases). The CDR3 extends over 17 amino acids. Germline V lookup: CDR1 SGDLS, CDR2 YYNGEE. V was pared by 0 bases and J by 1 base, with 16 bases between. The CDR3 is CASSVGETGAPNTEAFF. The CDR3 bases are TGTGCCAGCAGCGTAGGAGAGACAGGAGCCCCGAACACTGAAGCTTTCTTT.

This clone has a handful of counts. V and J are TRBV6-1 and TRBJ1-2, with TRBD1 as a possible D gene (5 bases). The CDR3 length is 15 residues. CDR1 is MNHNS, CDR2 SASEGT, per germline. The V end was cut by 3 bases, the J end by 2 bases, with 13 bases between. Here the CDR3 DNA reads TGTGCCAGCAGTGAGATGGGGACGGCAAACTATGGCTACACCTTC. Its translation: CASSEMGTANYGYTF.

V usage is TRBV5-4 and J usage is TRBJ2-7, with 7 bases aligning to TRBD2. The V and J ends lost 4 bases and 0 bases, in that order; junction bases with no gene match: 4. This CDR3 region has 14 residues. Germline CDR1 is SGHNT and CDR2 is YYREEE (reference sequence). Here the CDR3 DNA reads TGTGCCAGCAGCGCGGGAGCCTCCTCCTACGAGCAGTACTTC. Protein: CASSAGASSYEQYF.

J is TRBJ2-7 and V is TRBV7-2; possibly TRBD1 for D (6 bases). There are 14 residues in the CDR3. Germline CDR1 and CDR2: SGHTA and FQGNSA. V was trimmed by 5 bases and J by 1 base, leaving 12 bases between them. As DNA, the CDR3 is TGTGCCAGCAGCCTCAACAGGGTTTCCTACGAGCAGTACTTC. It is translated as CASSLNRVSYEQYF.

The chain uses TRBV20-1 and TRBJ2-7; the match to TRBD2 covers 7 bases. The CDR3 runs to 13 residues. Looked up from germline, CDR1 is DFQATT and CDR2 is SNEGSKA (reference sequence). The V gene end was trimmed by 3 bases and the J gene end by 6 bases; junction bases not matched to a gene: 8. For the CDR3, the DNA is TGCAGTGCTAGTTGGCTAGCGGAGGGCGAGCAGTACTTC. Translation: CSASWLAEGEQYF.